What follows are 21 T cell receptor beta chains derived from one specimen sequenced in a study of blood T cell repertoires in COVID-19. Produced via immunoSEQ multiplex PCR; TCRdb's table is partial and in-frame only. The sample gives 77,000 or so clones, 65% to 90% of which show up once; 5% to 6.5% is in the top ten. Sequencing was carried out using peripheral blood. These receptors all stem from a woman aged 55-69 years with acute or convalescent COVID-19.

This clone was seen only once. CDR3 DNA sequence: TGCGCCAGCAGCTCCGGGACAGGGGGCGAGACCCAGTACTTC. Its translation: CASSSGTGGETQYF. The chain is built from TRBV5-1 and TRBJ2-5; TRBD1 agrees at 12 bases. The CDR3 contains 14 residues. The ends lost 3 bases at V and 5 bases at J; junction bases unmatched: 2. Looked up from germline, CDR1 is SGHRS and CDR2 is YFSETQ.

The chain links TRBV11-2 to TRBJ1-1; 8 positions agree with TRBD1. The CDR3 has 14 residues. Trimming removed 2 bases from V and 5 bases from J; junction bases left unmatched: 4. Germline V lookup: CDR1 SGHAT, CDR2 FQNNGV. The CDR3 bases are TGTGCCAGCAGCTTAACAGGGGGGGGGACTGAAGCTTTCTTT. Translating it yields CASSLTGGGTEAFF.

The V call is TRBV2, the J call TRBJ1-2; the D gene is possibly TRBD1 (5 bases). Germline V gene lookup returns CDR1 SNHLY and CDR2 FYNNEI. V was trimmed by 7 bases and J by 5 bases, leaving 17 bases between them. The CDR3 runs 14 residues. CDR3: CASTPIRGEYGYTF. As DNA, the CDR3 is TGTGCCAGCACCCCGATAAGGGGCGAATATGGCTACACCTTC.

J is TRBJ1-2 and V is TRBV7-9; 8 nucleotides match TRBD1. The V gene's germline CDR1 is SEHNR and CDR2 FQNEAQ (reference sequence). V lost 3 bases to trimming and J lost 7 bases; unmatched junction nucleotides: 13. The CDR3 loop spans 16 amino acids. In DNA, the CDR3 is TGTGCCAGCAGCTTGGATCTCGGCCAGGGGGCCCGTGGCTACACCTTC. This codes for CASSLDLGQGARGYTF.

V usage is TRBV19 and J usage is TRBJ1-5, with 8 nucleotides matching TRBD1. CDR3 length equals 13 residues. Germline V lookup: CDR1 LNHDA, CDR2 SQIVND (reference sequence). The V and J ends lost 5 bases and 10 bases, in that order; junction bases with no gene match: 7. CDR3 DNA: TGTGCCAGTAGTGGGCAGGGGGCGAGCCCCCAGCATTTT. The encoded protein is CASSGQGASPQHF.

The V gene is TRBV6-6, the J gene TRBJ1-5; D gene uncertain. The CDR3 spans 11 residues. The V and J ends lost 8 bases and 9 bases respectively, with 11 bases between them. In germline, CDR1 is MNHNY, CDR2 SVGAGI (reference sequence). The DNA of the CDR3 is TGTGCCAGCGGGCTCCTGGGGCCCCAGCATTTT. It codes for CASGLLGPQHF.

The chain joins TRBV19 to TRBJ1-5; D remains ambiguous. Germline loops: CDR1 LNHDA, CDR2 SQIVND (reference sequence). CDR3 length: 13 residues. The ends were cut back, 1 base at V and 9 bases at J, with 10 bases in the middle. The CDR3 bases are TGTGCCAGTAGTATAGTGGCTTCCATGCCCCAGCATTTT. Translating gives CASSIVASMPQHF.

The chain recombines TRBV19 with TRBJ1-1; 7 nucleotides match TRBD1. The CDR3 covers 13 residues. Losses at the gene ends were 3 bases for V and 4 bases for J; bases not matched to a gene: 2. The germline V gene has CDR1 LNHDA and CDR2 SQIVND (reference sequence). This CDR3 is CASSIAGGTEAFF. The CDR3 DNA follows: TGTGCCAGTAGTATTGCAGGGGGCACTGAAGCTTTCTTT.

The J gene is TRBJ2-5, the V gene TRBV10-3; D perhaps matches TRBD2 (5 bases). Trimming removed 4 bases from V and 2 bases from J, with 11 bases in between. CDR1 is ENHRY and CDR2 is SYGVKD in the germline V gene. The CDR3 has 14 residues. CDR3: CAISAQDLQETQYF. In DNA, the CDR3 is TGTGCCATCAGTGCCCAGGACTTACAAGAGACCCAGTACTTC.

J is TRBJ2-5 and V is TRBV5-1; TRBD1 agrees at 8 bases. V dropped 6 bases and J dropped 4; count of bases not matched to a gene: 14. The CDR3 has 16 residues. From germline, CDR1 is SGHRS and CDR2 YFSETQ. Written as DNA, the CDR3 is TGCGCCAGCACCATTACTCGACAGGGGATGGGAGAGACCCAGTACTTC. Its protein product is CASTITRQGMGETQYF.

The V call is TRBV7-9, the J call TRBJ2-1; 9 positions match TRBD1. The CDR3 totals 15 residues. V lost 6 bases to trimming and J lost 0 bases; unmatched junction nucleotides: 3. Germline assignment: CDR1 SEHNR and CDR2 FQNEAQ (reference sequence). The CDR3 loop is CASREDRGSYNEQFF. The CDR3, as DNA: TGTGCCAGCAGAGAGGACAGGGGCTCCTACAATGAGCAGTTCTTC.

As DNA, the CDR3 is TGTGCCAGCACTATTACAGGGGATCACAATGAGCAGTTCTTC. Translating gives CASTITGDHNEQFF. The chain carries TRBV9 and TRBJ2-1; TRBD1 aligns across 7 bases. This CDR3 contains 14 residues. V shed 6 bases, J shed 5 bases, and the junction held 8 bases outside the gene matches. CDR1 and CDR2 (germline): SGDLS, YYNGEE.

This clone was observed at least ten times. The J gene is TRBJ2-2, the V gene TRBV13; 7 positions agree with TRBD1. This CDR3 spans 15 amino acids. Losses at the gene ends were 4 bases for V and 6 bases for J; bases not matched to a gene: 8. The germline gives CDR1 PRHDT, CDR2 FYEKMQ (reference sequence). The CDR3 nucleotides read TGTGCCAGCAGCTCCAGATTCACAGGGGCCGGGGAGCTGTTTTTT. It translates to CASSSRFTGAGELFF.

This rearrangement joins TRBV29-1 to TRBJ1-1; a possible D gene is TRBD1 (5 bases). V lost 6 bases to trimming and J lost 2 bases, with 10 bases between them. The germline V gene encodes CDR1 SQVTM and CDR2 ANQGSEA. The CDR3 loop spans 12 amino acids. CDR3 loop: CSVMGGNTEAFF. In DNA form, the CDR3 reads TGCAGCGTGATGGGGGGAAACACTGAAGCTTTCTTT.

The gene calls are TRBV30 and TRBJ1-2; D perhaps matches TRBD1 (5 bases). CDR3 length equals 14 residues. V dropped 2 bases and J dropped 4 bases, with 14 bases sitting between them. From germline, CDR1 is GTSNPN and CDR2 SVGIG (reference sequence). CDR3 in amino acids: CAWSSQGLSYGYTF. CDR3 bases: TGTGCCTGGAGTAGCCAGGGCCTGTCCTATGGCTACACCTTC.

The chain links TRBV5-4 to TRBJ1-2; 8 bases align to TRBD1. Germline CDR1 reads SGHNT; CDR2 reads YYREEE (reference sequence). Trimming at V came to 3 bases and at J to 3 bases, leaving 13 bases not matched to a gene. CDR3 size: 17 residues. In nucleotides, the CDR3 is TGTGCCAGCAGCTCAGGGACCAGGGGGCAACAGGACTATGGCTACACCTTC. Protein sequence: CASSSGTRGQQDYGYTF.

The rearrangement joins TRBV5-1 to TRBJ2-4; tentatively, D is TRBD2 (6 bases). Germline values: CDR1 SGHRS, CDR2 YFSETQ. This CDR3 region has 14 residues. Trimming stripped 4 bases from V and 8 bases from J, with 16 bases between. CDR3 coding DNA: TGCGCCAGCAGCCGCGGGGAGGAGACGGACATTCAGTACTTC. Translating gives CASSRGEETDIQYF.

This clone was seen only once. The chain joins TRBV19 to TRBJ1-1; TRBD1 matches 7 bases. Germline CDR1 and CDR2: LNHDA and SQIVND (reference sequence). The CDR3 is 14 residues long. V was clipped by 8 bases and J by 5 bases; unmatched bases: 11. The chain's CDR3 is CASLRQGLGTEAFF. Here the CDR3 DNA reads TGTGCCAGTCTCCGACAGGGTTTGGGGACTGAAGCTTTCTTT.

V is TRBV27 and J is TRBJ1-6, with a tentative D call TRBD1 (6 bases). V was clipped by 5 bases and J by 8 bases, with 16 bases between them. The CDR3 spans 15 residues. Germline assignment: CDR1 MNHEY and CDR2 SMNVEV (reference sequence). CDR3 region: CASSRKQGWDSPLHF. CDR3 nucleotide sequence: TGTGCCAGCAGTAGAAAACAGGGTTGGGATTCACCCCTCCACTTT.

The chain recombines TRBV6-5 with TRBJ2-7; D uncertain. Trimming took off 8 bases at V and 1 base at J, with 9 bases between the two ends. Germline lookup yields CDR1 MNHEY and CDR2 SVGAGI. The CDR3 runs 12 residues. This chain's CDR3 is CASDSWSYEQYF. The CDR3 region has the DNA TGTGCCAGCGACTCGTGGTCCTACGAGCAGTACTTC.

This sequence joins TRBV5-1 and TRBJ1-1; D is perhaps TRBD1 (6 bases). From germline, CDR1 is SGHRS and CDR2 YFSETQ. The CDR3 extends over 15 amino acids. V was cut by 4 bases and J by 1 base, with 14 bases left in between. The CDR3 is CASSGVQGRNTEAFF. The DNA of the CDR3 is TGCGCCAGCAGCGGGGTACAGGGACGGAACACTGAAGCTTTCTTT.